Included here is one T cell receptor beta chain sequence, with context. Antigen: not known. Here immunoSEQ multiplex PCR was the method, and the copy in TCRdb shows in-frame clones only, minus some. The table includes 130,000 or so clones, approximately 80% detected once. The sample comes from a study of T cell responses to AZD1222 COVID-19 vaccine. Study-wide points: Among those given AZD1222, only five or six were seropositive at baseline. Researchers report vaccine-associated CD4 TCRs spanning spike, with dominance at 160-218 and 743-854. In a largely white British group with more females than males, clonal diversity was possibly underestimated.

Pooling of second doses given at about 4 or about 12 weeks was done. The CDR3 covers 15 residues. CDR1 and CDR2 (germline): SEHNR, FQNEAQ (reference sequence). Losses at the gene ends were 5 bases for V and 7 bases for J; bases not matched to a gene: 5. Sequenced material: peripheral blood, taken 28 days after the second AZD1222 dose. The source of this sequence is an adult who received the AZD1222 COVID-19 vaccine. The chain couples TRBV7-9 to TRBJ1-6, with TRBD1 matching 10 bases. The CDR3 nucleotides are TGTGCCAGCAGCCCCGGACAGGGGGAGAATTCACCCCTCCACTTT. It codes for CASSPGQGENSPLHF.